Detailed here is one T cell receptor beta chain. The data are from a study of human T cells and chemical hapten exposure. Time point of the sample: patch test 3, about 24 weeks after DPC sensitization. Treatment noted: therapeutic diphenylcyclopropenone sensitization with weekly scalp DPC. Each CDR3 protein is one row after TCRdb ran MiXCR on the RACE reads. Altogether roughly 90,000 distinct CDR3 sequences are present, around 9.9% being singletons, with the ten largest covering 0.8% to 1.2%. This CDR3 has 14 amino acids. V shed 8 bases and J shed 0 bases, with 12 bases lying between them. Germline loops: CDR1 SNHLY, CDR2 FYNNEI.

The source of this sequence is a woman aged 30 to 39 with alopecia areata. Some clones in this sample may be carry-over from other donors' samples. Material: whole blood, obtained in connection with sensitization to the hapten diphenylcyclopropenone (DPC). V gene TRBV2 combines with J gene TRBJ2-3; tentatively, D is TRBD2 (5 bases). CDR3 protein: CASHRRTSTDTQYF. The DNA of the CDR3 is TGTGCCAGCCACCGCCGGACTAGCACAGATACGCAGTATTTT.